A selection of T cell receptor beta chains follows, all from one sample in a study of vaccination and CD4 T cells after COVID-19. TCRdb independently ran MiXCR on the PCR reads; one entry per CDR3 protein. The repertoire includes around 14,000 distinct CDR3 sequences, roughly 75% of them detected once, and approximately 10% sits in the top ten. Antigens for these TCRs are unknown. The specimen was CD4+ T cells from blood, cultured in vitro. Source of these receptors: a human donor who had recovered from COVID-19. CDR3s include the opening cysteine and the closing phenylalanine or tryptophan. A D gene is named only where the DNA matches it firmly. Only part of the rows carry a size: once, few, many, or a class if the clone is expanded.

J gene,CDR3 length,V gene,clone size,D gene,CDR3 DNA,CDR3 protein
TRBJ2-4,15,TRBV28,NA,NA,TGTGCCAGCACCCCTGGGGTCCTCCGGGGGTACATTCAGTACTTC,CASTPGVLRGYIQYF
TRBJ1-2,14,TRBV20-1,NA,TRBD1,TGCAGTGCTAGGGGACAGGGGGCGAACTATGGCTACACCTTC,CSARGQGANYGYTF
TRBJ1-4,14,TRBV4-3,NA,NA,TGCGCCAGCAGCCAAGTTGGCCCCGGTGAAAAACTGTTTTTT,CASSQVGPGEKLFF
TRBJ1-1,12,TRBV20-1,few,NA,TGCAGTGCCGCTTACGTGAACACTGAAGCTTTCTTT,CSAAYVNTEAFF
TRBJ1-2,12,TRBV28,few,TRBD1,TGTGCCAGCAGGGGGGACAGGGTGGTCTACACCTTC,CASRGDRVVYTF
TRBJ1-1,11,TRBV28,once,NA,TGTGCCAGCAGTTTACGTCTGGAAGCTTTCTTT,CASSLRLEAFF
TRBJ1-1,14,TRBV20-1,once,NA,TGCAGTGGTCGGTCGGTTCGAGGGGAGACTGAAGCTTTCTTT,CSGRSVRGETEAFF
TRBJ2-3,13,TRBV20-1,NA,NA,TGCAGTGCTAGGGGTCAGGAGAAGTATACGCAGTATTTT,CSARGQEKYTQYF
TRBJ1-2,13,TRBV20-1,few,NA,TGCAGTGCTGGGGGGCATCGGGGCTATGGCTACACCTTC,CSAGGHRGYGYTF
TRBJ1-1,13,TRBV20-1,NA,NA,TGCAGTGCTAGACGGACCGCGAACACTGAAGCTTTCTTT,CSARRTANTEAFF
TRBJ1-6,14,TRBV20-1,NA,NA,TGCAGTGCTGCTGGTGTCTCCTATAATTCACCCCTCCACTTT,CSAAGVSYNSPLHF
TRBJ2-7,15,TRBV20-1,NA,TRBD2,TGCAGTGCTCCGGGGACTAGCGGGATATCCTACGAGCAGTACTTC,CSAPGTSGISYEQYF
TRBJ1-2,18,TRBV28,NA,TRBD1,TGTGCCAGCAGTGTAAGGGGACAGGGGGTGTCCCCAAACTATGGCTACACCTTC,CASSVRGQGVSPNYGYTF
TRBJ2-7,15,TRBV4-3,once,TRBD1,TGCGCCAGCAGCCAAGATACTGGGACAGGAATGGGGCAGTACTTC,CASSQDTGTGMGQYF
TRBJ1-1,13,TRBV11-3,NA,NA,TGTGCCAGCAGCGAAGGAGTGAACACTGAAGCTTTCTTT,CASSEGVNTEAFF